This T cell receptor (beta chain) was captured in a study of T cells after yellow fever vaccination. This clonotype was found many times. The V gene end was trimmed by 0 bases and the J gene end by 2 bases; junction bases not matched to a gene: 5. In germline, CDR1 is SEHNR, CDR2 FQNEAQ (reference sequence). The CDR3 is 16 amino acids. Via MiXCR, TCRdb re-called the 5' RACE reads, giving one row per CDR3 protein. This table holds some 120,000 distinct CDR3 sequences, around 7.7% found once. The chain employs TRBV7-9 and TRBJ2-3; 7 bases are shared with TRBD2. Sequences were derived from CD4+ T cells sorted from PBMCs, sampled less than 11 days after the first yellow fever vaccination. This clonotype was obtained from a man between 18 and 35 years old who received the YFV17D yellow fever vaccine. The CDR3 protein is CASSLAAGANTDTQYF. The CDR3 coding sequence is TGTGCCAGCAGCTTAGCGGCGGGAGCGAACACAGATACGCAGTATTTT.